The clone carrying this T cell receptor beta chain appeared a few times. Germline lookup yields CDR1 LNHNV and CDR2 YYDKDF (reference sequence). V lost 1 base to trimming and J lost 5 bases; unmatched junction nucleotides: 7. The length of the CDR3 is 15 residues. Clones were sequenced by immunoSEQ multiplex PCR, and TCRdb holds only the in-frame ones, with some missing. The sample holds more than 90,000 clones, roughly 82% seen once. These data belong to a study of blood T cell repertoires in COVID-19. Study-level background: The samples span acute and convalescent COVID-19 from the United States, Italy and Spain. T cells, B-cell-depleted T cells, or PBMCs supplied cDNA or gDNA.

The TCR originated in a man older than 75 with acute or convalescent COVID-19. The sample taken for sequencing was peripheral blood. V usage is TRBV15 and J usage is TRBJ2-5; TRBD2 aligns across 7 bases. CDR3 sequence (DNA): TGTGCCACCAGCAGAGGGGAGGGGACTCCGGAGACCCAGTACTTC. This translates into CATSRGEGTPETQYF.